Each of the 2 T cell receptor beta chains below was sequenced from the same sample in a study of blood T cell repertoires in COVID-19. The table came from immunoSEQ multiplex PCR; TCRdb's copy has only in-frame clones and leaves some out. Of roughly 39,000 clones in the sample, over 75% are singletons; the top ten hold approximately 9.9%. The sample comprised peripheral blood. The source is a human donor in a cohort sampled during active COVID-19.

This clone was counted once. The chain carries TRBV7-2 and TRBJ1-2; TRBD1 might be the D (6 bases). CDR1 is SGHTA and CDR2 is FQGNSA in the germline V gene. This CDR3 has 15 amino acids. Trimming shortened V by 4 bases and J by 6 bases, and 18 bases separated the two germline ends. The CDR3 bases are TGTGCCAGCAGCTCAGTGACCATCAGGACAGATGGCTACACCTTC. Amino acid sequence: CASSSVTIRTDGYTF. Full variable domain (remainder filled in from reference TRBV7-2 and TRBJ1-2): GAGVSQSPSNKVTEKGKDVELRCDPISGHTALYWYRQSLGQGLEFLIYFQGNSAPDKSGLPSDRFSAERTGGSVSTLTIQRTQQEDSAVYLCASSSVTIRTDGYTFGSGTRLTVV.

The chain carries TRBV3-1 (or the pseudogene TRBV3-2) and TRBJ1-6; the D gene is possibly TRBD1 (5 bases). In germline, CDR1 is LGHDT, CDR2 YNNKEL (reference sequence). This CDR3 is built from 13 residues. Trimming pared 1 base from V and 14 bases from J, leaving 12 bases between. In DNA form, the CDR3 reads TGTGCCAGCAGCCAAGCCCGACAGCTCGCCCTCCACTTT. Protein: CASSQARQLALHF.